This T cell receptor beta chain was documented in a study of blood T cell repertoires in COVID-19. Across the study: T cells, B-cell-depleted T cells, or PBMCs supplied cDNA or gDNA.

This clone was seen a single time. The CDR3 sequence is 16 residues long. In germline, CDR1 is SGHAT, CDR2 FQNNGV. The V end was cut by 2 bases, the J end by 2 bases, with 14 bases between. Per the original methods: The assay estimated nucleated cells by amplifying reference gene primers. Assay: immunoSEQ multiplex PCR; the TCRdb copy retains only in-frame clones and omits some. V, J and clone size derive from that table, while D and trimming were established from the DNA sequence. The sample holds about 360,000 clones, around 88% seen once. This clonotype was obtained from a man aged 30-40 years with active or convalescent COVID-19. The chain uses TRBV11-2 and TRBJ2-3; D is possibly TRBD1 (6 bases). Sequencing was done on a sample of peripheral blood. The CDR3 region has the DNA TGTGCCAGCAGCTTAAGCTGGGGGCCTTACACAGATACGCAGTATTTT. Its translation is CASSLSWGPYTDTQYF.